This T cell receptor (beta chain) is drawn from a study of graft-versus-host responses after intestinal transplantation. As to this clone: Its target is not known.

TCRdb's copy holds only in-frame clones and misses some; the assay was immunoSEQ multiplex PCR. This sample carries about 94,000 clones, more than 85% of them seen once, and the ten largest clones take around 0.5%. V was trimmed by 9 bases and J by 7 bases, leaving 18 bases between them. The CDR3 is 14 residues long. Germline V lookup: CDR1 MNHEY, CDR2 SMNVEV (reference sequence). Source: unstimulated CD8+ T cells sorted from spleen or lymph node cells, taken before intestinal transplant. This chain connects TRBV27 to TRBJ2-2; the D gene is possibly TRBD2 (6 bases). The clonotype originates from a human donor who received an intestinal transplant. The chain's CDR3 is CASMSGSLNGELFF. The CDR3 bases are TGTGCCAGTATGTCCGGGAGTCTCAACGGGGAGCTGTTTTTT.